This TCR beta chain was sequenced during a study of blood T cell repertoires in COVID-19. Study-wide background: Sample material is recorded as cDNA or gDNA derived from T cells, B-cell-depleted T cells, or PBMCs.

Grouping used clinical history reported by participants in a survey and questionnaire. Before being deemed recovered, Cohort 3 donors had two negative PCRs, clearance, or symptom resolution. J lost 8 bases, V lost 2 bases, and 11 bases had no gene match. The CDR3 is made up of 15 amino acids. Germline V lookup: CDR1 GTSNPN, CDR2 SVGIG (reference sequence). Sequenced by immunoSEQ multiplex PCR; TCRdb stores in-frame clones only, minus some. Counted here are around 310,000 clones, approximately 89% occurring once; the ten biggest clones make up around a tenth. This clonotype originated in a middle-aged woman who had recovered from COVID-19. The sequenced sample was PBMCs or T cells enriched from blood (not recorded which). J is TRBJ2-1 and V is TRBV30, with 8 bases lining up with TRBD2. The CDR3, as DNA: TGTGCCTGGAGTCAAAGGGGACTAGTCGTCGATGAGCAGTTCTTC. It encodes CAWSQRGLVVDEQFF.